Detailed here is one T cell receptor beta chain. Its antigen is undetermined. The sample belongs to a study of T cells in localized non-small cell lung cancer. Overall study findings and caveats: Compared with tumor, uninvolved adjacent lung displayed greater T cell clonality, ranking highest overall. A median of approximately 57 clones ranked among the top 100 in tumor appeared in adjacent lung.

The CDR3 contains 18 residues. Germline V lookup: CDR1 KGHSH, CDR2 LQKENI. Trimming removed 2 bases from V and 7 bases from J; junction bases left unmatched: 12. Method: immunoSEQ multiplex PCR; TCRdb's copy keeps in-frame clones and lacks some. The sample has 1,500 to 2,000 clones; approximately 19% are singletons. The rearrangement joins TRBV18 to TRBJ2-1; the match to TRBD1 covers 12 bases. This receptor was identified in a female donor over 55 with stage I lung adenocarcinoma. The specimen comprised normal lung tissue next to the tumor, sampled before any cancer treatment. The CDR3 nucleotides are TGTGCCAGCTCACCAAAAAGCCCGGGACAGGGGGCCGAGAATGAGCAGTTCTTC. Its protein product is CASSPKSPGQGAENEQFF.